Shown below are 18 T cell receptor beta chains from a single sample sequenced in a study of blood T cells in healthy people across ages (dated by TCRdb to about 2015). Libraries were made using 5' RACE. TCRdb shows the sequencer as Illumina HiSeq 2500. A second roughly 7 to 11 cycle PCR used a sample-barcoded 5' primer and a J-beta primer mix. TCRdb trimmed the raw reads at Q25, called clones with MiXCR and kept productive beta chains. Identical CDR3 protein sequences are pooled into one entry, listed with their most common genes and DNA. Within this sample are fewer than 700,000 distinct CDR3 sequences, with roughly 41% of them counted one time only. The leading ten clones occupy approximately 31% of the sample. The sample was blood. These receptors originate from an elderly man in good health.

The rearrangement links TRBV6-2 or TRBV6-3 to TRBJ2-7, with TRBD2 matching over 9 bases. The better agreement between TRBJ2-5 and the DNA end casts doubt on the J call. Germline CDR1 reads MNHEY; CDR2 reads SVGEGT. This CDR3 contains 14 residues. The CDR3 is CASIPGLARETQYF. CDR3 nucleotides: TGTGCCAGCATCCCCGGACTAGCGCGGGAGACCCAGTACTTC.

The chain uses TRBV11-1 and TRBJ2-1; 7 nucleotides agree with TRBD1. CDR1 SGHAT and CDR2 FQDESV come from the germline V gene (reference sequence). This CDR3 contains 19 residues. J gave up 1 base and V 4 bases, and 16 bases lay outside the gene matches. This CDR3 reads CASSSSDRVLFRSYNEQFF. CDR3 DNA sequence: TGTGCCAGCAGCTCATCAGACAGGGTTTTATTCAGGTCCTACAATGAGCAGTTCTTC.

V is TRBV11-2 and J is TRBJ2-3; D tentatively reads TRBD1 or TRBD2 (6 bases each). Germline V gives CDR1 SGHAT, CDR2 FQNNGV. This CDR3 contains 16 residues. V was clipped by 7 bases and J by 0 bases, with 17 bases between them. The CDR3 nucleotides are TGTGCCAGCACCCGAGGGGGGCTTGTTAGCACAGATACGCAGTATTTT. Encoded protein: CASTRGGLVSTDTQYF. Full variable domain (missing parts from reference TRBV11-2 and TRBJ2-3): EAGVAQSPRYKIIEKRQSVAFWCNPISGHATLYWYQQILGQGPKLLIQFQNNGVVDDSQLPKDRFSAERLKGVDSTLKIQPAKLEDSAVYLCASTRGGLVSTDTQYFGPGTRLTVL.

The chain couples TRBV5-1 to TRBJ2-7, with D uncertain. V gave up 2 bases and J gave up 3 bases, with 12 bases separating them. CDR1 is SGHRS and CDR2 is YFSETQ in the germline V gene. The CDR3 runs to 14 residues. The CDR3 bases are TGCGCCAGCAGCTTAAATAGTGGGGTCTACGAGCAGTACTTC. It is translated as CASSLNSGVYEQYF.

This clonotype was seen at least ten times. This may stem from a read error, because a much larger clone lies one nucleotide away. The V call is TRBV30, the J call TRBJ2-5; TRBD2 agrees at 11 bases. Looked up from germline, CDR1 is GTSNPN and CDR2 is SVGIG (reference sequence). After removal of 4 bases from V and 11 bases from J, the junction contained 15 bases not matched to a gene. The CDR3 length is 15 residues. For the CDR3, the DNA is TGTGCCTGGACCTATAGCGGGAGGGCCTTCAATGAGCAGTACTTC. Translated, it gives CAWTYSGRAFNEQYF.

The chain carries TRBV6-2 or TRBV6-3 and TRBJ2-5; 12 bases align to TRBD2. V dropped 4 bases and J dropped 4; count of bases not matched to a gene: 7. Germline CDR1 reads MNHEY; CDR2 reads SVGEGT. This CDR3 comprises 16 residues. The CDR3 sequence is CASSSSSGRAGETQYF. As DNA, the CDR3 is TGTGCCAGCAGTTCCTCTAGCGGGAGGGCAGGAGAGACCCAGTACTTC.

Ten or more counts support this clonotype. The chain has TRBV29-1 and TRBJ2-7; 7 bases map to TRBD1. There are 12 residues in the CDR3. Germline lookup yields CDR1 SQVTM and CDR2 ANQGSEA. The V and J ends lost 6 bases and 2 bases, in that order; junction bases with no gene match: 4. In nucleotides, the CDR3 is TGCAGCGTCTTCGGACAGGCCTACGAGCAGTACTTC. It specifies CSVFGQAYEQYF.

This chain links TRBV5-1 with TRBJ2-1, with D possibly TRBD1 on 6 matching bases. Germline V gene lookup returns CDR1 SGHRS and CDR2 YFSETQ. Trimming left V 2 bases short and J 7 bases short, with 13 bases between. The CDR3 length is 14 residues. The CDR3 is CASSLPSQGNEQFF. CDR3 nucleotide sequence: TGCGCCAGCAGCTTACCTAGCCAGGGGAATGAGCAGTTCTTC. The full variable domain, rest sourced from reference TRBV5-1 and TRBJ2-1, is KAGVTQTPRYLIKTRGQQVTLSCSPISGHRSVSWYQQTPGQGLQFLFEYFSETQRNKGNFPGRFSGRQFSNSRSEMNVSTLELGDSALYLCASSLPSQGNEQFFGPGTRLTVL.

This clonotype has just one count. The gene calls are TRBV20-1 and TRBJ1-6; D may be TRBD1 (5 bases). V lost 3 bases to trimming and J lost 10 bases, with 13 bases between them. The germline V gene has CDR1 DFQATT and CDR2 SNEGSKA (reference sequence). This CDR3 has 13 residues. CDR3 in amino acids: CSARGNQGSPLHF. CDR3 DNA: TGCAGTGCTAGGGGGAATCAGGGATCACCCCTCCACTTT.

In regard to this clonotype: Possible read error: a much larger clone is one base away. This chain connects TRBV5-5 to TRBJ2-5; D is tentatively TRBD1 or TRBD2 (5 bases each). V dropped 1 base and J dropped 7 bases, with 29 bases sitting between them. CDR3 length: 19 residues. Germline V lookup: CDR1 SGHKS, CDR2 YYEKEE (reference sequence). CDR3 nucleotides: TGTGCCAGCAGCTTGAAACTAGGATGGGGGACGGACCCCCTTCGGACCCAGTACTTC. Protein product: CASSLKLGWGTDPLRTQYF.

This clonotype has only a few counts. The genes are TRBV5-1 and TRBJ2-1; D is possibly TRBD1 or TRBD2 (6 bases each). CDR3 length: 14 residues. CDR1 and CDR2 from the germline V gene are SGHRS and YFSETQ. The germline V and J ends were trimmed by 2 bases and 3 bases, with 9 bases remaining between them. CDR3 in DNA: TGCGCCAGCAGCTTAAGGGGGGACTACAATGAGCAGTTCTTC. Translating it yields CASSLRGDYNEQFF.

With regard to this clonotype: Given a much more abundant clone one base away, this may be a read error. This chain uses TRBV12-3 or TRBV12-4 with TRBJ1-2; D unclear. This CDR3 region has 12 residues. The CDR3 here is CVSSGTNYGYTF. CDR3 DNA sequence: TGTGTCAGCAGTGGTACTAACTATGGCTACACCTTC.

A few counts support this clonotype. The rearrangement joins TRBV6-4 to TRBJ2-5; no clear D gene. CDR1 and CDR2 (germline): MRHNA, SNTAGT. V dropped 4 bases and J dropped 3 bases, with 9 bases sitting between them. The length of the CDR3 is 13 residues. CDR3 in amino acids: CASSADVKETQYF. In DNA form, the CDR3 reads TGTGCCAGCAGTGCGGACGTAAAAGAGACCCAGTACTTC.

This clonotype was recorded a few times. This CDR3 reads CASSLAIRGSTEAFF. The CDR3, as DNA: TGTGCCAGCAGCTTAGCGATCAGAGGGAGCACTGAAGCTTTCTTT. The chain is built from TRBV7-8 and TRBJ1-1; D is undetermined. CDR1 and CDR2 (germline): SGHVS, FQNEAQ. The germline V and J ends were trimmed by 0 bases and 4 bases, with 12 bases remaining between them. The CDR3 length is 15 residues.

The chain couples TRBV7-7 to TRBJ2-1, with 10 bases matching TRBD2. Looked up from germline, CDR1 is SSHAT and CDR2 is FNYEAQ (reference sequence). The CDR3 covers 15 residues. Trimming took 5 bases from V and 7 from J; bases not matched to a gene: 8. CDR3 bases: TGTGCCAGCAGCCCGACTAGCGGGTCTTTGAATGAGCAGTTCTTC. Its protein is CASSPTSGSLNEQFF. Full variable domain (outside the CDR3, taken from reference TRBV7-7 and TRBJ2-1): GAGVSQSPRYKVTKRGQDVTLRCDPISSHATLYWYQQALGQGPEFLTYFNYEAQPDKSGLPSDRFSAERPEGSISTLTIQRTEQRDSAMYRCASSPTSGSLNEQFFGPGTRLTVL.

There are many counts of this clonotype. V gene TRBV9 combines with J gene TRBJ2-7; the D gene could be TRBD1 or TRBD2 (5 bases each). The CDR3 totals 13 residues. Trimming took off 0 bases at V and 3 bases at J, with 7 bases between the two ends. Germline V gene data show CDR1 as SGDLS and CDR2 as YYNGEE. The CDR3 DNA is TGTGCCAGCAGCGTAGGGGACGGCTACGAGCAGTACTTC. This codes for CASSVGDGYEQYF.

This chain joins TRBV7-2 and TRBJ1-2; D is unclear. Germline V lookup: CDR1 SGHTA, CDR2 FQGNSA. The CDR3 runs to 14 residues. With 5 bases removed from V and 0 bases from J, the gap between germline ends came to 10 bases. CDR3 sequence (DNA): TGTGCCAGCAGCCCCGCGGGGACTAACTATGGCTACACCTTC. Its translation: CASSPAGTNYGYTF.

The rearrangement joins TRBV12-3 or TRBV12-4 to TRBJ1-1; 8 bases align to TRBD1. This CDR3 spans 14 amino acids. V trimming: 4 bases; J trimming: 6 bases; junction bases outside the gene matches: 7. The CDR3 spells CASSSRQGRAEAFF. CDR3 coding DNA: TGTGCCAGCAGTTCCCGACAGGGGAGGGCTGAAGCTTTCTTT.